This passage covers 30 T cell receptor beta chains from one sample sequenced in a study of blood T cell repertoires in COVID-19. Sequencing used immunoSEQ multiplex PCR; TCRdb keeps in-frame clones, though not all of them. This sample has about 240,000 clones; around 90% occur once, and the top ten carry just over 2.5%. Material for sequencing was PBMCs or T cells enriched from blood (not recorded which). Receptor source: a woman in her thirties with acute COVID-19.

The chain couples TRBV2 to TRBJ2-4, with D perhaps matching TRBD1 (6 bases). The CDR3 is made up of 12 amino acids. Germline lookup yields CDR1 SNHLY and CDR2 FYNNEI. Trimming removed 3 bases at V and 7 bases at J, with 7 bases between. The CDR3 loop is CASSDRGNIQYF. The CDR3 DNA reads TGTGCCAGCAGTGATAGGGGGAACATTCAGTACTTC.

This chain joins TRBV5-1 and TRBJ2-7; D not certain. The CDR3 contains 14 residues. Germline V gene sequence: CDR1 SGHRS, CDR2 YFSETQ. With 6 bases removed from V and 0 bases from J, the gap between germline ends came to 13 bases. In DNA form, the CDR3 reads TGCGCCAGCAAAGAGGCAGCAAGCTCCTACGAGCAGTACTTC. This codes for CASKEAASSYEQYF.

The chain couples TRBV19 to TRBJ1-3, with 7 bases that match TRBD1. Germline CDR1 and CDR2: LNHDA and SQIVND (reference sequence). Trimming took 5 bases from V and 4 from J; bases not matched to a gene: 8. The CDR3 totals 15 residues. CDR3 sequence reads: CASSSTGERGNTIYF. DNA of the CDR3: TGTGCCAGTAGTTCCACAGGGGAGAGAGGAAACACCATATATTTT.

The chain couples TRBV18 to TRBJ1-4; 7 positions match TRBD1. V dropped 2 bases and J dropped 4; count of bases not matched to a gene: 4. The CDR3 sequence is 15 residues long. Germline CDR1 KGHSH, CDR2 LQKENI. Written as DNA, the CDR3 is TGTGCCAGCTCACCAAGGGGGCGCCTTAATGAAAAACTGTTTTTT. It translates to CASSPRGRLNEKLFF.

In its sample, this clone was seen a few times. The chain couples TRBV7-8 to TRBJ2-2, with D tentatively TRBD2 (5 bases). Germline assignment: CDR1 SGHVS and CDR2 FQNEAQ. With 5 bases removed from V and 1 base from J, the gap between germline ends came to 17 bases. The CDR3 length is 17 residues. The CDR3 sequence is CASSKHKLVVNTGELFF. The CDR3 nucleotides are TGTGCCAGCAGCAAACACAAACTAGTGGTGAACACCGGGGAGCTGTTTTTT. Supplemented by reference TRBV7-8 and TRBJ2-2, the full variable domain reads GAGVSQSPRYKVAKRGQDVALRCDPISGHVSLFWYQQALGQGPEFLTYFQNEAQLDKSGLPSDRFFAERPEGSVSTLKIQRTQQEDSAVYLCASSKHKLVVNTGELFFGEGSRLTVL.

V gene TRBV6-5 combines with J gene TRBJ1-4; 8 bases are a match to TRBD1. The germline gives CDR1 MNHEY, CDR2 SVGAGI. This CDR3 spans 14 amino acids. V lost 4 bases, J lost 12 bases, and 10 bases stayed unmatched. The CDR3 loop is CASSFTSTGGQLFF. CDR3 coding DNA: TGTGCCAGCAGTTTTACTTCTACAGGGGGACAACTGTTTTTT.

The chain combines TRBV27 with TRBJ2-1, with D possibly being TRBD2 (7 bases). In germline, CDR1 is MNHEY, CDR2 SMNVEV (reference sequence). With 4 bases removed from V and 5 bases from J, the gap between germline ends came to 15 bases. The CDR3 consists of 15 residues. DNA for the CDR3: TGTGCCAGCAGTTCCTCGGGGGGCGGGGACAATGAGCAGTTCTTC. Amino acid sequence: CASSSSGGGDNEQFF.

The chain is built from TRBV27 and TRBJ2-1; the D gene is possibly TRBD1 (5 bases). V was clipped by 5 bases and J by 6 bases, with 8 bases between them. The CDR3 sequence is 12 residues long. Germline CDR1 is MNHEY and CDR2 is SMNVEV (reference sequence). CDR3 sequence: CASSVDSNEQFF. CDR3 nucleotide sequence: TGTGCCAGCAGTGTAGACAGCAATGAGCAGTTCTTC.

The sample holds one count of this clone. The chain recombines TRBV10-2 with TRBJ2-2, with TRBD2 matching over 12 bases. In germline, CDR1 is WSHSY, CDR2 SAAADI. There are 17 residues in the CDR3. The trim removed 8 bases at V and 5 bases at J, leaving 12 bases unmatched. DNA of the CDR3: TGCGCCAGCTCCTGGACTAGCGGGGAGTCGGGTACCGGGGAGCTGTTTTTT. Translated, it gives CASSWTSGESGTGELFF.

The chain is built from TRBV13 and TRBJ2-1, with 11 bases fitting TRBD2. Germline V gene data show CDR1 as PRHDT and CDR2 as FYEKMQ (reference sequence). J gave up 6 bases and V 4 bases, and 11 bases lay outside the gene matches. This CDR3 is built from 17 residues. The CDR3 DNA follows: TGTGCCAGCAGCTCGACCTTTAGCGGGGGGGCTGCCAATGAGCAGTTCTTC. Amino acid sequence: CASSSTFSGGAANEQFF.

CDR3 in DNA: TGCGCCAGCAGCCAAGATTTCGGGTCAATGGTGAACACTGAAGCTTTCTTT. Encoded protein: CASSQDFGSMVNTEAFF. This sequence joins TRBV4-3 and TRBJ1-1; no definite D call. CDR3 length: 17 residues. Germline assignment: CDR1 LGHNA and CDR2 YSLEER. The V and J ends lost 0 bases and 0 bases respectively, with 14 bases between them.

V usage is TRBV5-6 and J usage is TRBJ1-1; perhaps TRBD1 as D (5 bases). There are 17 residues in the CDR3. Trimming removed 4 bases at V and 0 bases at J, with 19 bases between. Germline lookup yields CDR1 SGHDT and CDR2 YYEEEE. The CDR3 DNA sequence: TGTGCCAGCAGCGGCGGGGCTTCGGGAGTCATGAACACTGAAGCTTTCTTT. It translates to CASSGGASGVMNTEAFF.

CDR3 bases: TGTGCCAGCATCCCCCGGGGGTCTAACTATGGCTACACCTTC. Its translation: CASIPRGSNYGYTF. The rearrangement links TRBV2 to TRBJ1-2, with D tentatively TRBD1 (5 bases). The CDR3 extends over 14 amino acids. Trimming pared 7 bases from V and 0 bases from J, leaving 12 bases between. Looked up from germline, CDR1 is SNHLY and CDR2 is FYNNEI.

The chain joins TRBV6-1 to TRBJ1-5; D possibly corresponds to TRBD1 (6 bases). Deletions cut 1 base from V and 3 bases from J, with 10 bases between. The CDR3 extends over 15 amino acids. Per the germline V gene, CDR1 is MNHNS and CDR2 is SASEGT. CDR3 sequence reads: CASSEGQGINQPQHF. CDR3 in DNA: TGTGCCAGCAGTGAAGGTCAGGGGATCAATCAGCCCCAGCATTTT.

This sequence joins TRBV5-1 and TRBJ1-1, with a possible D match to TRBD1 (6 bases). The V gene's germline CDR1 is SGHRS and CDR2 YFSETQ. V lost 4 bases to trimming and J lost 4 bases, with 11 bases between them. The CDR3 contains 13 residues. CDR3 DNA sequence: TGCGCCAGCAGCGGGCAGGGGTTCACTGAAGCTTTCTTT. It specifies CASSGQGFTEAFF.

This chain connects TRBV4-3 to TRBJ2-1, with 12 bases aligning to TRBD2. Germline V gene data show CDR1 as LGHNA and CDR2 as YSLEER. The CDR3 runs 17 residues. V lost 5 bases and J lost 1; bases outside the gene matches: 6. CDR3 bases: TGCGCCAGCAGCACAAACGGACTAGCGGGGTCCTACAATGAGCAGTTCTTC. Its translation is CASSTNGLAGSYNEQFF.

This clone has only a few counts. The gene calls are TRBV5-5 and TRBJ2-7; 7 bases match TRBD1. Looked up from germline, CDR1 is SGHKS and CDR2 is YYEKEE (reference sequence). With V trimmed by 0 bases and J by 7 bases, 13 bases remained unmatched. The CDR3 consists of 16 residues. Written as DNA, the CDR3 is TGTGCCAGCAGCTTGGACCTTGAAGGGGGCCTTGGGGAGCAGTACTTC. Its translation: CASSLDLEGGLGEQYF.

This clone came up once. The chain links TRBV10-3 to TRBJ2-3; D is perhaps TRBD1 (5 bases). V gave up 2 bases and J gave up 4 bases, with 10 bases separating them. Germline V gene data show CDR1 as ENHRY and CDR2 as SYGVKD. This CDR3 spans 14 amino acids. The CDR3 region is CAISEDRFPDTQYF. In nucleotides, the CDR3 is TGTGCCATCAGTGAGGACAGATTTCCAGATACGCAGTATTTT.

The table lists this clone with a few counts. The sample carries other DNA sequences with the same CDR3. The CDR3: CAWSALTRYEQFF. The CDR3 coding sequence is TGTGCCTGGAGTGCTCTGACACGTTATGAGCAGTTCTTC. The chain uses TRBV30 and TRBJ2-1; D remains unclear. The germline V gene has CDR1 GTSNPN and CDR2 SVGIG (reference sequence). This CDR3 contains 13 residues. V was cut by 1 base and J by 8 bases, with 12 bases left in between.

The chain joins TRBV19 to TRBJ2-1; 13 positions agree with TRBD2. Germline values: CDR1 LNHDA, CDR2 SQIVND (reference sequence). Unmatched junction bases numbered 13, after V lost 4 bases and J lost 4 bases. The CDR3 is made up of 19 amino acids. The CDR3 bases are TGTGCCAGTAGTACGCCTGGACTAGCGGGGGCCGACGCATACAATGAGCAGTTCTTC. As protein: CASSTPGLAGADAYNEQFF. Looking up the rest from reference TRBV19 and TRBJ2-1 gives the full variable domain: DGGITQSPKYLFRKEGQNVTLSCEQNLNHDAMYWYRQDPGQGLRLIYYSQIVNDFQKGDIAEGYSVSREKKESFPLTVTSAQKNPTAFYLCASSTPGLAGADAYNEQFFGPGTRLTVL.

V gene TRBV7-8 combines with J gene TRBJ1-1, with D possibly TRBD1 on 5 matching bases. Trimming pared 5 bases from V and 0 bases from J, leaving 22 bases between. Germline lookup yields CDR1 SGHVS and CDR2 FQNEAQ. The CDR3 has 18 amino acids. DNA for the CDR3: TGTGCCAGCAGCCGCAACCGGGGGAGAGGGAGCTTGAACACTGAAGCTTTCTTT. Its protein is CASSRNRGRGSLNTEAFF.

This chain joins TRBV19 and TRBJ1-2; unclear D gene. The CDR3 runs 13 residues. From germline, CDR1 is LNHDA and CDR2 SQIVND (reference sequence). V lost 3 bases, J lost 4 bases, and 9 bases lay in between. The CDR3 coding sequence is TGTGCCAGTAGTATGAGGCATTTCTATGGCTACACCTTC. Amino acids: CASSMRHFYGYTF.

The V and J genes are TRBV10-1 and TRBJ1-1; 8 bases are shared with TRBD1. The V gene's germline CDR1 is WNHNN and CDR2 SYGVQD (reference sequence). V was pared by 9 bases and J by 2 bases, with 11 bases of the junction left unmatched. The CDR3 has 15 residues. The CDR3 spells CASDPGQGANTEAFF. The CDR3 DNA sequence: TGCGCCAGTGACCCCGGGCAGGGGGCTAACACTGAAGCTTTCTTT.

The V gene is TRBV5-5, the J gene TRBJ1-5; possible D gene TRBD1, 6 bases. CDR1 and CDR2 (germline): SGHKS, YYEKEE (reference sequence). Trimming removed 3 bases from V and 5 bases from J, with 27 bases in between. The CDR3 sequence is 19 residues long. The DNA for the CDR3 is TGTGCCAGCAGCTCAACCCCGGGGGGCGAACCTGGACCGGATCAGCCCCAGCATTTT. It specifies CASSSTPGGEPGPDQPQHF.

The V and J genes are TRBV12-3 or TRBV12-4 and TRBJ2-3; D is uncertain. With 3 bases removed from V and 4 bases from J, the gap between germline ends came to 8 bases. CDR3 size: 13 residues. CDR3 bases: TGTGCCAGCAGTTTGGCCCTGGCAGATACGCAGTATTTT. It specifies CASSLALADTQYF.

The chain links TRBV4-1 to TRBJ1-1; D is unresolved. Trimming took off 1 base at V and 0 bases at J, with 6 bases between the two ends. CDR1 is MGHRA, CDR2 YSYEKL, per germline. The CDR3 consists of 14 residues. CDR3 nucleotides: TGCGCCAGCAGCCAAGCCGCGGTGAACACTGAAGCTTTCTTT. This encodes CASSQAAVNTEAFF.

This chain joins TRBV5-4 and TRBJ2-1, with 8 bases fitting TRBD1. The CDR3 runs 18 residues. In germline, CDR1 is SGHNT, CDR2 YYREEE (reference sequence). The ends lost 0 bases at V and 1 base at J; junction bases unmatched: 9. CDR3 protein: CASSLEARGLVSYNEQFF. The CDR3 DNA reads as TGTGCCAGCAGCTTGGAGGCCAGGGGGCTAGTGTCCTACAATGAGCAGTTCTTC.

The CDR3 DNA reads TGTGCCAGTGGGGGGGGCGCCTACGAGCAGTACTTC. Translating it yields CASGGGAYEQYF. The V call is TRBV3-1 (or the pseudogene TRBV3-2), the J call TRBJ2-7; D is perhaps TRBD2 (7 bases). V shed 9 bases and J shed 2 bases, with 11 bases lying between them. Per the germline V gene, CDR1 is LGHDT and CDR2 is YNNKEL (reference sequence). This CDR3 is 12 amino acids long.

Remarks on this clone: A junction boundary mismatches the germline segment, possibly from a read error. The gene calls are TRBV18 and TRBJ2-3, with 10 bases fitting TRBD1. Germline loops: CDR1 KGHSH, CDR2 LQKENI. There are 16 residues in the CDR3. This CDR3 reads CASSPQLDRGKDTQYF. CDR3 in DNA: TGTGCCAGCTCCCCACAATTGGACAGGGGGAAGGATACGCAGTATTTT.

The rearrangement joins TRBV7-2 to TRBJ1-4, with 11 nucleotides matching TRBD1. Germline CDR1 is SGHTA and CDR2 is FQGNSA. The V gene end was trimmed by 5 bases and the J gene end by 10 bases; junction bases not matched to a gene: 3. The CDR3 spans 13 residues. Here the CDR3 DNA reads TGTGCCAGCAGCCGCGGGACAGGGGGAAAACTGTTTTTT. As protein: CASSRGTGGKLFF.